These 25 T cell receptor beta chains were all obtained from the same sample, sequenced in a study of T cell responses to AZD1222 COVID-19 vaccine. The method was immunoSEQ multiplex PCR; TCRdb's version includes in-frame clones alone and lacks a portion of them. In the table there are about 120,000 clones, 80% to 90% of which are singletons. Sequenced material: peripheral blood, taken on day 0 of MenACWY control vaccination. These receptor sequences come from an adult in good health.

V and J are TRBV10-3 and TRBJ1-2, with TRBD1 matching over 7 bases. The CDR3 spans 13 residues. Germline V gene lookup returns CDR1 ENHRY and CDR2 SYGVKD. The V segment lost 2 bases and the J segment 4 bases; nucleotides outside the gene matches: 1. The CDR3 here is CAISETGVYGYTF. The CDR3 DNA sequence: TGTGCCATCAGTGAGACAGGGGTCTATGGCTACACCTTC.

This clone was counted once. The chain is built from TRBV10-2 and TRBJ2-5; D unclear. The CDR3 has 14 residues. Trimming stripped 1 base from V and 5 bases from J, with 11 bases between. Germline V lookup: CDR1 WSHSY, CDR2 SAAADI. CDR3 sequence: CASSEFRAGETQYF. As DNA, the CDR3 is TGCGCCAGCAGTGAGTTTAGGGCCGGGGAGACCCAGTACTTC.

The chain joins TRBV6-2 or TRBV6-3 to TRBJ2-3; D is unresolved. The V end lost 3 bases, the J end lost 8 bases, and 18 bases lay between the germline ends. Germline values: CDR1 MNHEY, CDR2 SVGEGT. CDR3 length: 15 amino acids. The CDR3 region has the DNA TGTGCCAGCAGTTATGATCCTGGGAACGCTGGTACGCAGTATTTT. Its translation is CASSYDPGNAGTQYF.

This rearrangement joins TRBV9 to TRBJ2-2; D is unresolved. CDR1 and CDR2 (germline): SGDLS, YYNGEE. V gave up 2 bases and J gave up 3 bases, with 11 bases separating them. CDR3 length: 15 residues. The CDR3 reads CASSVERAYTGELFF. The CDR3 DNA reads TGTGCCAGCAGCGTTGAACGGGCTTACACCGGGGAGCTGTTTTTT.

V is TRBV6-5 and J is TRBJ2-3, with 7 bases aligning to TRBD2. With V trimmed by 7 bases and J by 3 bases, 7 bases remained unmatched. The CDR3 has 14 amino acids. Germline loops: CDR1 MNHEY, CDR2 SVGAGI. The CDR3 protein is CASTRRGWTDTQYF. The CDR3, as DNA: TGTGCCAGCACTCGGCGGGGGTGGACAGATACGCAGTATTTT.

V gene TRBV19 combines with J gene TRBJ2-1; TRBD2 matches 8 bases. The CDR3 loop spans 12 amino acids. CDR1 LNHDA and CDR2 SQIVND come from the germline V gene (reference sequence). The V and J ends lost 4 bases and 16 bases, in that order; junction bases with no gene match: 9. This CDR3 reads CASSTTSGYLFF. The CDR3 bases are TGTGCCAGTAGTACCACTAGCGGTTATTTATTCTTC.

This chain uses TRBV29-1 with TRBJ2-1, with a possible D match to TRBD1 (5 bases). The CDR3 spans 13 residues. Germline V CDR1 and CDR2: SQVTM, ANQGSEA. DNA of the CDR3: TGCAGTGTAAGGGGTAGCTCCTACAATGAGCAGTTCTTC. It translates to CSVRGSSYNEQFF.

This clone occurred once. This rearrangement joins TRBV28 to TRBJ1-2, with D possibly being TRBD1 (5 bases). The CDR3 consists of 12 residues. Germline V gene lookup returns CDR1 MDHEN and CDR2 SYDVKM. V was pared by 2 bases and J by 8 bases, with 9 bases between. The CDR3 region has the DNA TGTGCCAGCAGTTTACGGGGACGAGGCTACACCTTC. This sequence encodes CASSLRGRGYTF.

This clone was found once. The chain carries TRBV27 and TRBJ1-2; 12 bases match TRBD1. V dropped 6 bases and J dropped 8; count of bases not matched to a gene: 10. This CDR3 is built from 15 residues. CDR1 is MNHEY, CDR2 SMNVEV, per germline (reference sequence). This CDR3 reads CASRSTGQGARGYTF. The CDR3 DNA sequence: TGTGCCAGCAGATCTACGGGACAGGGGGCGCGAGGCTACACCTTC.

The chain recombines TRBV7-8 with TRBJ1-5; D ambiguous. The CDR3 covers 12 residues. V lost 5 bases and J 3 bases, leaving 5 bases between the germline ends. Looked up from germline, CDR1 is SGHVS and CDR2 is FQNEAQ. CDR3 protein: CASSPDNQPQHF. The CDR3 coding sequence is TGTGCCAGCAGCCCGGACAATCAGCCCCAGCATTTT.

The rearrangement joins TRBV3-1 (or the pseudogene TRBV3-2) to TRBJ1-6, with 7 bases identical to TRBD1. This CDR3 spans 14 amino acids. The germline V gene has CDR1 LGHDT and CDR2 YNNKEL (reference sequence). J gave up 10 bases and V 4 bases, and 7 bases lay outside the gene matches. The CDR3 coding sequence is TGTGCCAGCAGCCCAGGGACAGCCGGGTCACCCCTCCACTTT. Amino acids: CASSPGTAGSPLHF.

The sample holds a few counts of this clone. The chain uses TRBV9 and TRBJ1-1, with a possible D match to TRBD1 (5 bases). The length of the CDR3 is 19 residues. V lost 0 bases and J lost 1, with 22 bases in between. The germline V gene has CDR1 SGDLS and CDR2 YYNGEE. The CDR3 region has the DNA TGTGCCAGCAGCGTAGTCCCCGGGCAGGGCTTACGCCCGAACACTGAAGCTTTCTTT. Translation gives CASSVVPGQGLRPNTEAFF.

V and J are TRBV7-2 and TRBJ1-6; D ambiguous. V lost 5 bases and J 7 bases, leaving 18 bases between the germline ends. This CDR3 has 16 residues. Germline V lookup: CDR1 SGHTA, CDR2 FQGNSA. The CDR3 reads CASSPHRGTDNSPLHF. CDR3 nucleotides: TGTGCCAGCAGCCCCCACCGGGGAACGGACAATTCACCCCTCCACTTT. The full variable domain, rest sourced from reference TRBV7-2 and TRBJ1-6, is GAGVSQSPSNKVTEKGKDVELRCDPISGHTALYWYRQSLGQGLEFLIYFQGNSAPDKSGLPSDRFSAERTGGSVSTLTIQRTQQEDSAVYLCASSPHRGTDNSPLHFGNGTRLTVT.

V and J are TRBV3-1 (or the pseudogene TRBV3-2) and TRBJ1-2; maybe TRBD1 (6 bases). The germline V gene has CDR1 LGHDT and CDR2 YNNKEL (reference sequence). The CDR3 loop spans 18 amino acids. The germline V and J ends were trimmed by 1 base and 8 bases, with 26 bases remaining between them. CDR3 nucleotide sequence: TGTGCCAGCAGCCAAGCGGGACACTCGAGTCAAGGGCTCGGGGGCTACACCTTC. This codes for CASSQAGHSSQGLGGYTF.

The chain links TRBV5-6 to TRBJ1-6; TRBD1 agrees at 7 bases. After removal of 2 bases from V and 9 bases from J, the junction contained 11 bases not matched to a gene. This CDR3 is built from 16 residues. Germline assignment: CDR1 SGHDT and CDR2 YYEEEE. CDR3 coding DNA: TGTGCCAGCAGCTTAGACAGGGCCCTGAAGGGTTCACCCCTCCACTTT. Amino acid sequence: CASSLDRALKGSPLHF.

The chain joins TRBV24-1 to TRBJ1-5; 10 bases fit TRBD1. Germline V gene lookup returns CDR1 KGHDR and CDR2 SFDVKD. The CDR3 is made up of 14 amino acids. V shed 9 bases and J 4 bases; nucleotides not matched to a gene: 5. The DNA for the CDR3 is TGTGCCACCGGCCCGGGACAGGGGAATCAGCCCCAGCATTTT. Translated: CATGPGQGNQPQHF.

V is TRBV6-1 and J is TRBJ2-2, with D uncertain. Germline values: CDR1 MNHNS, CDR2 SASEGT. The CDR3 has 18 amino acids. The V end lost 2 bases, the J end lost 2 bases, and 18 bases lay between the germline ends. For the CDR3, the DNA is TGTGCCAGCAGTGAAATGAAATACGCAGGACCTAACACCGGGGAGCTGTTTTTT. Translation gives CASSEMKYAGPNTGELFF.

The chain carries TRBV5-4 and TRBJ1-2, with TRBD1 identical over 8 bases. This CDR3 is 13 amino acids long. V lost 4 bases to trimming and J lost 7 bases; unmatched junction nucleotides: 6. The germline V gene encodes CDR1 SGHNT and CDR2 YYREEE (reference sequence). As DNA, the CDR3 is TGTGCCAGCAGCCCCTTGGGACAGGCTGGCTACACCTTC. Its translation is CASSPLGQAGYTF. Full variable domain (missing parts from reference TRBV5-4 and TRBJ1-2): ETGVTQSPTHLIKTRGQQVTLRCSSQSGHNTVSWYQQALGQGPQFIFQYYREEENGRGNFPPRFSGLQFPNYSSELNVNALELDDSALYLCASSPLGQAGYTFGSGTRLTVV.

CDR3 DNA sequence: TGTGCCAGCAGTTCCTGGACGGCTGGCTACACCTTC. Translated, it gives CASSSWTAGYTF. The chain is built from TRBV6-6 and TRBJ1-2; D gene unclear. Germline CDR1 reads MNHNY; CDR2 reads SVGAGI (reference sequence). CDR3 size: 12 residues. V was cut by 4 bases and J by 7 bases, with 10 bases left in between.

J is TRBJ2-7 and V is TRBV2, with TRBD1 as a possible D gene (5 bases). Trimming pared 10 bases from V and 2 bases from J, leaving 15 bases between. This CDR3 has 13 amino acids. Germline V gives CDR1 SNHLY, CDR2 FYNNEI. The CDR3 nucleotides are TGTGCCACTACAGGCGACCAAGCCTACGAGCAGTACTTC. This gives the protein CATTGDQAYEQYF.

V usage is TRBV28 and J usage is TRBJ2-2; D remains unclear. V lost 2 bases and J lost 2, with 9 bases in between. Germline lookup yields CDR1 MDHEN and CDR2 SYDVKM. This CDR3 is built from 15 residues. In nucleotides, the CDR3 is TGTGCCAGCAGTTTAGAAGGGCTTAACACCGGGGAGCTGTTTTTT. It encodes CASSLEGLNTGELFF. The full variable domain, its missing parts supplied by reference TRBV28 and TRBJ2-2, is DVKVTQSSRYLVKRTGEKVFLECVQDMDHENMFWYRQDPGLGLRLIYFSYDVKMKEKGDIPEGYSVSREKKERFSLILESASTNQTSMYLCASSLEGLNTGELFFGEGSRLTVL.

The chain couples TRBV30 to TRBJ1-2; 9 positions agree with TRBD1. With 1 base clipped from V and 4 bases from J, the junction kept 7 bases outside the gene matches. Germline lookup yields CDR1 GTSNPN and CDR2 SVGIG (reference sequence). The CDR3 extends over 15 amino acids. The CDR3, as DNA: TGTGCCTGGAGTGCACTCCGGACAGGGGCCTATGGCTACACCTTC. Residues: CAWSALRTGAYGYTF. Full variable domain (outside the CDR3, taken from reference TRBV30 and TRBJ1-2): SQTIHQWPATLVQPVGSPLSLECTVEGTSNPNLYWYRQAAGRGLQLLFYSVGIGQISSEVPQNLSASRPQDRQFILSSKKLLLSDSGFYLCAWSALRTGAYGYTFGSGTRLTVV.

The chain links TRBV7-8 to TRBJ2-5; either TRBD1 or TRBD2 may supply D (5 bases each). Trimming shortened V by 1 base and J by 5 bases, and 14 bases separated the two germline ends. The CDR3 covers 15 residues. Per the germline V gene, CDR1 is SGHVS and CDR2 is FQNEAQ. In DNA form, the CDR3 reads TGTGCCAGCAGCTTAGGTGGCAGGGCGGGCGAGACCCAGTACTTC. Amino acid sequence: CASSLGGRAGETQYF.

The chain carries TRBV29-1 and TRBJ1-1, with D unresolved. Trimming removed 5 bases at V and 9 bases at J, with 13 bases between. Per the germline V gene, CDR1 is SQVTM and CDR2 is ANQGSEA. The CDR3 consists of 11 residues. In DNA, the CDR3 is TGCAGCGTTCAATGGAGGGAGAAAGCTTTCTTT. It specifies CSVQWREKAFF. The whole variable domain, remainder taken from reference TRBV29-1 and TRBJ1-1, is SAVISQKPSRDICQRGTSLTIQCQVDSQVTMMFWYRQQPGQSLTLIATANQGSEATYESGFVIDKFPISRPNLTFSTLTVSNMSPEDSSIYLCSVQWREKAFFGQGTRLTVV.

This clone was recorded a few times. This rearrangement joins TRBV28 to TRBJ2-3; possibly TRBD2 for D (5 bases). CDR1 is MDHEN, CDR2 SYDVKM, per germline. Trimming took 3 bases from V and 2 from J, leaving 12 bases between them. The CDR3 is 15 amino acids. CDR3 DNA: TGTGCCAGCAGTTTTAGGACTCCCACCACAGATACGCAGTATTTT. This codes for CASSFRTPTTDTQYF.